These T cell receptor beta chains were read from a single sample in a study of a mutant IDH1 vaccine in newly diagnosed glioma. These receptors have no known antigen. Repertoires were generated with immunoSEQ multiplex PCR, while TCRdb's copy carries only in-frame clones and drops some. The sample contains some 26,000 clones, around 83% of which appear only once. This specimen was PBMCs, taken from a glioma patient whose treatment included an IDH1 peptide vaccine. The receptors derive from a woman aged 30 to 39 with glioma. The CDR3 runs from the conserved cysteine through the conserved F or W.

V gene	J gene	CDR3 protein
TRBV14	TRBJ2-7	CATGETSYEQYF
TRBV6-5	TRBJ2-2	CASSYSKQNTGELFF
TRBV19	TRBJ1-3	CASSMYGDTIYF
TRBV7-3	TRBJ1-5	CASSLRGQPQHF
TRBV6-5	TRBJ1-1	CASSYSRTNTEAFF
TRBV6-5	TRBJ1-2	CASSSGGDGYTF
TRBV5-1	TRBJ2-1	CAIPWGNEQFF
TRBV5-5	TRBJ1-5	CASSPEGGLSQPQHF
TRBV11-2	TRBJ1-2	CASSLEGSLYGYTF
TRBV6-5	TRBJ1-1	CASSYVGRVEAFF
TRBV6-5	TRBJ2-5	CASSYSGTGQETQYF
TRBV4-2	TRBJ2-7	CASSQAGQGDEQYF
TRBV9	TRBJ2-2	CASSEGTGFTGELFF
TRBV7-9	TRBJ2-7	CASSPQGASYEQYF
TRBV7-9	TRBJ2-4	CASSLAGTSKFGQYF
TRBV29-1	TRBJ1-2	CSVGTDSGYGYTF
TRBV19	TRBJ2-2	CASSYRGVGELFF
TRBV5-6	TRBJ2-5	CASSLAMETQYF
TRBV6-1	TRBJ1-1	CASSFTGQGEAFF
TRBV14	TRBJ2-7	CASSQVPGLAGGASSYEQYF
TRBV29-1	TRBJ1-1	CSVAYGRGAEAFF
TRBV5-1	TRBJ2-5	CASSLIAGGLETQYF
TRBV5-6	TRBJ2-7	CASSLGGYEQYF
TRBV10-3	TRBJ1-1	CAISESRDRGLLTEAFF
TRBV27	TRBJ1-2	CASSHRGQLYGYTF
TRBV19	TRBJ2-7	CASSIVPTSGEQYF
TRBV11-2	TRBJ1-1	CASSSHRVRYTEAFF
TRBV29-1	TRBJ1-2	CSVEDTSYGYTF
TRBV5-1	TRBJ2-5	CASSLDVYRGRETQYF
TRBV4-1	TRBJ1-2	CASSQDGRLYGYTF
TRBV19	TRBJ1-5	CASSSQGNQPQHF
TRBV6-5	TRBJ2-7	CASSSSGLGYEQYF
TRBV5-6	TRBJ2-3	CASSSEGGNSTDTQYF